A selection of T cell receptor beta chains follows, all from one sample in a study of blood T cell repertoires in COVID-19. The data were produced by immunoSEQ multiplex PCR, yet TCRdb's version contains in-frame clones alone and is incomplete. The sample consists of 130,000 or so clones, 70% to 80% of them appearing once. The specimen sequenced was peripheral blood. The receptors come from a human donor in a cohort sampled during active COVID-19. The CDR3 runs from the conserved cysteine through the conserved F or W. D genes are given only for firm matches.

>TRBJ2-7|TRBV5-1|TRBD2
CASSYLREAPYEQYF
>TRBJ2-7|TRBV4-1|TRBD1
CASSPDRDSYEQYF
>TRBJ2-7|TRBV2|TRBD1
CASSKRDRGYEQYF
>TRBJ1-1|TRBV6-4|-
CASRLHGGATEAFF
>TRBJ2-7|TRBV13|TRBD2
CASSLGTTLSYEQYF
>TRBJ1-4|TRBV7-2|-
CASSQGQGPMREKLFF
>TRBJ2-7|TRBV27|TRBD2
CASSPRGGGYEQYF
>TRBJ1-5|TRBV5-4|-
CASSLQGWNQPQHF
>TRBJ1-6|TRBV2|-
CASSEGSGVVSNSPLHF
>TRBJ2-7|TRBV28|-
CASSETGLYEQYF
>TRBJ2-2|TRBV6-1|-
CASSETGYPGELFF
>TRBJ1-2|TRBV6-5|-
CASSSPAGRTGGYTF
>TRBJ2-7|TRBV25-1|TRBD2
CASSEWGGDLPWNEQYF
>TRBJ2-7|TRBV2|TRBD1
CASSRQGSEQYF
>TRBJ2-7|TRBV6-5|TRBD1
CASSGTGKTTYEQYF
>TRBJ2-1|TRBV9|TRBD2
CASSEFGLAGVDEQFF
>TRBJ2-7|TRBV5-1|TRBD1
CASSPRQGVYEQYF
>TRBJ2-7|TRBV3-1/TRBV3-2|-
CASSPRDFPYEQYF
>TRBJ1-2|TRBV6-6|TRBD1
CASSQGQGYGYTF
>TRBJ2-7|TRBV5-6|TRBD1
CASSWGDRASYEQYF
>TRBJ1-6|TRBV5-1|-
CASSKMDSRDSPLHF
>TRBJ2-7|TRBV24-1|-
CATSVAASEQYF
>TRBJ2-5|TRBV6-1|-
CASSGEGLQLGGTQYF
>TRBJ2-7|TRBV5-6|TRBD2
CASSLVSGVHHEQYF
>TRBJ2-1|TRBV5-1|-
CASSPEGLDEQFF
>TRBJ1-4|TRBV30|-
CAWSLPPTATNEKLFF
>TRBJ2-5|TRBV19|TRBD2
CASSIDSGRRETQYF
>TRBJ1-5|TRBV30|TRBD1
CAWRAGTGNQPQHF
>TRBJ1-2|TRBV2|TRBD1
CASSVGGQGSGYTF
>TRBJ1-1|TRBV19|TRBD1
CASSIDRQGFTEAFF
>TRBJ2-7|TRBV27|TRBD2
CASSLGGDGDEQYF
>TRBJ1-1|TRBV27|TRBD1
CASSMTGPTEAFF
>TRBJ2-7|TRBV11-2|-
CASSLVQGQVYEQYF
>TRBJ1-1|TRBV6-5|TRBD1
CASSYSTGGYTEAFF
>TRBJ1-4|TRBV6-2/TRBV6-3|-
CASSSGGTEKLFF
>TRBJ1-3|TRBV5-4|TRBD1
CASSSGQGNTIYF
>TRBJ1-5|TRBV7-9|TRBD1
CASSSDRETNQPQHF
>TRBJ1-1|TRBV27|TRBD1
CASSGDRATEAFF
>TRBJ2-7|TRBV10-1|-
CASSENPGAPYEQYF
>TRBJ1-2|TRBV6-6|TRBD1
CASSSQDRGGYGYTF
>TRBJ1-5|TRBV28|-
CASSLGRGTGQPQHF
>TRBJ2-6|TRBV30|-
CAWSLTGLTGANVLTF
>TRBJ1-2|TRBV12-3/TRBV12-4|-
CASTLGAGYGYTF
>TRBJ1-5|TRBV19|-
CASSTGGAQGNQPQHF
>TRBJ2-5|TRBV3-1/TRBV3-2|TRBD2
CASNLAGGRLETQYF
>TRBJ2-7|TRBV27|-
CATLPGIYEQYF
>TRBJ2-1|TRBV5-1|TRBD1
CASSLFQGADYEQFF
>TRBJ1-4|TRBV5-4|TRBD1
CAGQGAGEKLFF